Presented here are 24 T cell receptor beta chains from one specimen sequenced in a study of early T cells in non-severe SARS-CoV-2 infection. TCRdb re-derived calls from the 5' RACE reads in MiXCR, one entry per CDR3 protein. The table includes tens of thousands of distinct CDR3 sequences, 5% to 7% detected once. The sample consisted of whole blood. All receptors derive from an adult who was a healthcare worker with PCR-confirmed SARS-CoV-2 infection or an uninfected control (not recorded which).

This clonotype was found many times. The chain recombines TRBV6-1 with TRBJ2-1; tentative D call: TRBD1 (6 bases). Per germline, CDR1 MNHNS and CDR2 SASEGT. The V end was cut by 5 bases, the J end by 0 bases, with 11 bases between. This CDR3 has 15 amino acids. The CDR3 nucleotides are TGTGCCAGCAGTAACCGGGACACCTCCTACAATGAGCAGTTCTTC. It encodes CASSNRDTSYNEQFF.

This clonotype showed up many times. The gene calls are TRBV5-1 and TRBJ1-1; TRBD1 might be the D (5 bases). Germline assignment: CDR1 SGHRS and CDR2 YFSETQ. The V gene lost 0 bases and the J gene lost 0 bases, with 15 bases spanning the gap. CDR3 length: 17 residues. The CDR3 loop is CASSLGDSSPMNTEAFF. The CDR3 region has the DNA TGCGCCAGCAGCTTGGGGGACTCCAGCCCCATGAACACTGAAGCTTTCTTT.

This clonotype was recorded at least ten times. This rearrangement joins TRBV12-3 or TRBV12-4 to TRBJ1-3, with D perhaps matching TRBD1 (5 bases). V gave up 6 bases and J gave up 1 base, with 10 bases separating them. This CDR3 spans 14 amino acids. This CDR3 reads CASSFTGSGNTIYF. The CDR3 DNA reads as TGTGCCAGCAGCTTTACAGGATCTGGAAACACCATATATTTT.

V usage is TRBV24-1 and J usage is TRBJ2-2, with a tentative D call TRBD1 (5 bases). V gave up 8 bases and J gave up 2 bases, with 11 bases separating them. CDR1 is KGHDR, CDR2 SFDVKD, per germline. The CDR3 is 14 residues long. The DNA for the CDR3 is TGTGCCACCAAGGCAGGGCCCAACACCGGGGAGCTGTTTTTT. Translated, it gives CATKAGPNTGELFF.

V is TRBV28 and J is TRBJ2-1, with TRBD1 as a possible D gene (5 bases). CDR1 is MDHEN and CDR2 is SYDVKM in the germline V gene. Trimming left V 5 bases short and J 1 base short, with 12 bases between. The CDR3 consists of 15 residues. CDR3 coding DNA: TGTGCCAGCAGTGGTAGGGGCCGTTCCTACAATGAGCAGTTCTTC. Its protein is CASSGRGRSYNEQFF.

This chain links TRBV30 with TRBJ2-7; D possibly corresponds to TRBD1 (5 bases). Trimming removed 4 bases from V and 6 bases from J, with 16 bases in between. Germline lookup yields CDR1 GTSNPN and CDR2 SVGIG (reference sequence). This CDR3 has 13 amino acids. Written as DNA, the CDR3 is TGTGCCTGGAACCATGGCAGGGATTTCGAGCAGTACTTC. Amino acids: CAWNHGRDFEQYF.

This clonotype is judged medium-sized. V gene TRBV28 combines with J gene TRBJ1-1, with D unresolved. This CDR3 has 13 residues. Trimming took 7 bases from V and 0 from J, leaving 9 bases between them. Germline values: CDR1 MDHEN, CDR2 SYDVKM. In DNA form, the CDR3 reads TGTGCCAGCAAGGTCGTCCTGAACACTGAAGCTTTCTTT. Its protein is CASKVVLNTEAFF.

The gene calls are TRBV2 and TRBJ2-1; 14 bases line up with TRBD2. Germline assignment: CDR1 SNHLY and CDR2 FYNNEI. The CDR3 has 15 residues. Losses at the gene ends were 4 bases for V and 7 bases for J; bases not matched to a gene: 3. For the CDR3, the DNA is TGTGCCAGCAGTGGGACTAGCGGGGGGTGGAATGAGCAGTTCTTC. It is translated as CASSGTSGGWNEQFF. Based on the CDR3 plus reference TRBV2 and TRBJ2-1, the full variable domain is EPEVTQTPSHQVTQMGQEVILRCVPISNHLYFYWYRQILGQKVEFLVSFYNNEISEKSEIFDDQFSVERPDGSNFTLKIRSTKLEDSAMYFCASSGTSGGWNEQFFGPGTRLTVL.

This clonotype appeared a few times. The chain combines TRBV9 with TRBJ2-7; TRBD1 is a possible D gene (5 bases). Deletions cut 0 bases from V and 2 bases from J, with 12 bases between. Germline V gene lookup returns CDR1 SGDLS and CDR2 YYNGEE. The CDR3 covers 15 residues. CDR3 in amino acids: CASSVEPGKTYEQYF. The CDR3 nucleotides read TGTGCCAGCAGCGTAGAGCCAGGGAAGACCTACGAGCAGTACTTC.

This clonotype was observed at least ten times. The chain couples TRBV6-2 or TRBV6-3 to TRBJ2-6; a weak D match, TRBD1 (5 bases). This CDR3 comprises 15 residues. With 6 bases removed from V and 2 bases from J, the gap between germline ends came to 11 bases. Germline V gene lookup returns CDR1 MNHEY and CDR2 SVGEGT. CDR3 region: CASRPSGTGANVLTF. CDR3 DNA sequence: TGTGCCAGCAGGCCCTCAGGGACTGGGGCCAACGTCCTGACTTTC.

The sample holds a few counts of this clonotype. The genes are TRBV18 and TRBJ2-1; D call uncertain. CDR3 length: 14 amino acids. The germline gives CDR1 KGHSH, CDR2 LQKENI. Trimming stripped 0 bases from V and 8 bases from J, with 11 bases between. CDR3 bases: TGTGCCAGCTCACCACCCGCTGGAAGCGATGAGCAGTTCTTC. Amino acids: CASSPPAGSDEQFF.

In this sample, this clonotype turned up many times. The V call is TRBV10-2, the J call TRBJ1-1; unclear D gene. The germline V gene has CDR1 WSHSY and CDR2 SAAADI. With 6 bases removed from V and 1 base from J, the gap between germline ends came to 3 bases. The CDR3 loop spans 11 amino acids. The CDR3 DNA is TGCGCCAGCAGCCAGAACACTGAAGCTTTCTTT. This translates into CASSQNTEAFF.

This clonotype was counted a few times. The chain has TRBV7-9 and TRBJ2-5, with TRBD1 matching over 10 bases. With V trimmed by 6 bases and J by 3 bases, 7 bases remained unmatched. CDR3 length: 15 residues. The germline CDR1 and CDR2 sequences are SEHNR and FQNEAQ (reference sequence). The chain's CDR3 is CASSQTTGGKETQYF. CDR3 nucleotide sequence: TGTGCCAGCAGTCAAACGACAGGGGGCAAAGAGACCCAGTACTTC.

This clonotype was seen more than once but under ten times. The chain couples TRBV24-1 to TRBJ2-2, with TRBD1 as a possible D gene (5 bases). There are 15 residues in the CDR3. Germline CDR1 reads KGHDR; CDR2 reads SFDVKD. Trimming cost V 3 bases and J 4 bases, with 11 bases left between them. The CDR3 loop reads CATSDAQVGTGELFF. CDR3 DNA: TGTGCCACCAGTGATGCACAGGTCGGCACCGGGGAGCTGTTTTTT.

This clonotype was detected a few times. The chain carries TRBV11-1 and TRBJ2-2, with 7 bases aligning to TRBD2. The length of the CDR3 is 15 residues. V gave up 4 bases and J gave up 5 bases; unmatched junction bases: 7. Germline assignment: CDR1 SGHAT and CDR2 FQDESV (reference sequence). The DNA of the CDR3 is TGTGCCAGCAGCTCGACTAGCTCGGGGACCGGGGAGCTGTTTTTT. As protein: CASSSTSSGTGELFF.

The rearrangement links TRBV13 to TRBJ2-7; possible D gene TRBD1, 5 bases. CDR3 length: 14 residues. Germline CDR1 PRHDT, CDR2 FYEKMQ (reference sequence). Trimming left V 5 bases short and J 4 bases short, with 15 bases between. CDR3 coding DNA: TGTGCCAGCAGCCGAAGGGGCACTGATTACGAGCAGTACTTC. This encodes CASSRRGTDYEQYF.

This clonotype occurred a few times. The chain links TRBV12-3 or TRBV12-4 to TRBJ2-7; 7 bases match TRBD1. The CDR3 runs 14 residues. J was trimmed by 2 bases and V by 5 bases; bases with no gene match: 6. The CDR3 is CASSTGVQPYEQYF. CDR3 nucleotides: TGTGCCAGCAGTACAGGGGTCCAACCCTACGAGCAGTACTTC.

This clonotype was observed many times. The V call is TRBV7-2, the J call TRBJ2-2; D not certain. The CDR3 consists of 15 residues. V lost 5 bases to trimming and J lost 2 bases, with 12 bases between them. Germline V CDR1 and CDR2: SGHTA, FQGNSA. In DNA form, the CDR3 reads TGTGCCAGCAGCCCGTTGCTAGGTAACACCGGGGAGCTGTTTTTT. This gives the protein CASSPLLGNTGELFF.

This clonotype was counted many times. The gene calls are TRBV10-3 and TRBJ2-7; the D gene is possibly TRBD1 (5 bases). Per the germline V gene, CDR1 is ENHRY and CDR2 is SYGVKD. Trimming took off 2 bases at V and 2 bases at J, with 10 bases between the two ends. This CDR3 has 14 amino acids. The CDR3 bases are TGTGCCATCAGTGAGCCAGACAGAACCTACGAGCAGTACTTC. Protein product: CAISEPDRTYEQYF.

This clonotype was seen at least ten times. V is TRBV20-1 and J is TRBJ2-5; 7 nucleotides align to TRBD2. The germline V gene encodes CDR1 DFQATT and CDR2 SNEGSKA (reference sequence). With 3 bases clipped from V and 4 bases from J, the junction kept 2 bases outside the gene matches. CDR3 length: 12 amino acids. CDR3 sequence (DNA): TGCAGTGCTAGCGTAGCGGGAGAGACCCAGTACTTC. Protein sequence: CSASVAGETQYF.

Many counts were recorded for this clonotype. V gene TRBV27 combines with J gene TRBJ1-4; D not certain. The CDR3 has 15 residues. With 5 bases removed from V and 3 bases from J, the gap between germline ends came to 13 bases. Germline loops: CDR1 MNHEY, CDR2 SMNVEV (reference sequence). The CDR3 region is CASSATRVANEKLFF. The CDR3 DNA reads TGTGCCAGCAGTGCCACGAGGGTCGCTAATGAAAAACTGTTTTTT.

This clonotype was seen ten or more times. The V gene is TRBV29-1, the J gene TRBJ2-1; TRBD2 matches 10 bases. Looked up from germline, CDR1 is SQVTM and CDR2 is ANQGSEA. The CDR3 covers 15 residues. The V gene end was trimmed by 3 bases and the J gene end by 6 bases; junction bases not matched to a gene: 8. The chain's CDR3 is CSVDLASGSLNEQFF. The CDR3 bases are TGCAGCGTTGACCTTGCTAGCGGGAGCCTCAATGAGCAGTTCTTC.

This clonotype was seen ten or more times. The chain links TRBV7-9 to TRBJ2-1; D gene unclear. The CDR3 runs 12 residues. V was trimmed by 1 base and J by 9 bases, leaving 7 bases between them. In germline, CDR1 is SEHNR, CDR2 FQNEAQ (reference sequence). In DNA form, the CDR3 reads TGTGCCAGCAGCTTAGGCGGCACTGAGCAGTTCTTC. Protein product: CASSLGGTEQFF. Full variable domain (missing parts from reference TRBV7-9 and TRBJ2-1): DTGVSQNPRHKITKRGQNVTFRCDPISEHNRLYWYRQTLGQGPEFLTYFQNEAQLEKSRLLSDRFSAERPKGSFSTLEIQRTEQGDSAMYLCASSLGGTEQFFGPGTRLTVL.

This clonotype was picked up many times. The chain uses TRBV20-1 and TRBJ2-2, with D uncertain. There are 14 residues in the CDR3. Looked up from germline, CDR1 is DFQATT and CDR2 is SNEGSKA (reference sequence). The V and J ends lost 4 bases and 0 bases respectively, with 9 bases between them. The CDR3 loop is CSAIPGANTGELFF. As DNA, the CDR3 is TGCAGTGCTATACCAGGAGCGAACACCGGGGAGCTGTTTTTT.